Listed below are T cell receptor beta chains from one sample, sequenced in a study of shared clonotypes between healthy human individuals. Sequencing used immunoSEQ multiplex PCR; TCRdb keeps in-frame clones, though not all of them. The data hold 2,500,000 or so clones, with over 85% observed a single time. The material sequenced was naive CD4+ T cells from PBMCs. These receptors were obtained from a man between 18 and 29 years old in good health. Some clones in this sample may be carry-over from other donors' samples. Both conserved end residues are part of each CDR3. A D gene is named only where the DNA matches it firmly. Clone size is not always given. Where it is, it says once, few, many or a class for expanded clones.

V: TRBV18
D: TRBD2
size: NA
J: TRBJ2-1
CDR3: CASSPGVAGSYNEQFF
DNA: TGTGCCAGCTCACCGGGGGTAGCGGGGTCCTACAATGAGCAGTTCTTC

V: TRBV2
D: TRBD2
size: NA
J: TRBJ2-1
CDR3: CASIGTSGSINEQFF
DNA: TGTGCCAGCATAGGGACTAGCGGGAGTATAAATGAGCAGTTCTTC

V: TRBV7-7
D: NA
size: NA
J: TRBJ1-4
CDR3: CASSLGVDEKLFF
DNA: TGTGCCAGCAGCTTAGGGGTAGATGAAAAACTGTTTTTT

V: TRBV5-1
D: TRBD1
size: NA
J: TRBJ2-2
CDR3: CASSFSGTANTGELFF
DNA: TGCGCCAGCAGCTTTTCCGGGACAGCGAACACCGGGGAGCTGTTTTTT

V: TRBV5-6
D: NA
size: NA
J: TRBJ1-2
CDR3: CASSLRQAYYGYTF
DNA: TGTGCCAGCAGCTTGCGACAGGCCTACTATGGCTACACCTTC

V: TRBV4-1
D: TRBD1
size: NA
J: TRBJ2-1
CDR3: CASSQNPGQSYNEQFF
DNA: TGCGCCAGCAGTCAAAATCCGGGACAGTCCTACAATGAGCAGTTCTTC

V: TRBV4-2
D: TRBD2
size: NA
J: TRBJ2-7
CDR3: CASSQEGLGGGEQYF
DNA: TGTGCCAGCAGCCAAGAAGGCCTGGGCGGGGGGGAGCAGTACTTC

V: TRBV2
D: NA
size: NA
J: TRBJ1-2
CDR3: CASVLGRSYGYTF
DNA: TGTGCCAGCGTGCTGGGTAGGTCCTATGGCTACACCTTC

V: TRBV29-1
D: NA
size: NA
J: TRBJ2-2
CDR3: CSVAGHPTGELFF
DNA: TGCAGCGTAGCGGGACACCCAACCGGGGAGCTGTTTTTT

V: TRBV7-2
D: NA
size: NA
J: TRBJ1-4
CDR3: CASSLGGRDNEKLFF
DNA: TGTGCCAGCAGCTTGGGGGGACGTGATAATGAAAAACTGTTTTTT

V: TRBV2
D: NA
size: NA
J: TRBJ2-7
CDR3: CASSTGEGGTYEQYF
DNA: TGTGCCAGCAGTACTGGAGAGGGGGGCACCTACGAGCAGTACTTC

V: TRBV15
D: NA
size: NA
J: TRBJ2-1
CDR3: CATSREVGRNNEQFF
DNA: TGTGCCACCAGCAGAGAGGTGGGCCGTAACAATGAGCAGTTCTTC

V: TRBV10-1
D: NA
size: NA
J: TRBJ2-3
CDR3: CASSNKCTDTQYF
DNA: TGCGCCAGCAGTAACAAGTGCACAGATACGCAGTATTTT

V: TRBV29-1
D: NA
size: NA
J: TRBJ2-5
CDR3: CSVEFSGAGTQYF
DNA: TGCAGCGTTGAATTCTCAGGGGCGGGGACCCAGTACTTC

V: TRBV10-3
D: NA
size: NA
J: TRBJ2-7
CDR3: CAISGTSYEQYF
DNA: TGTGCCATCAGCGGGACTTCTTACGAGCAGTACTTC

V: TRBV4-1
D: TRBD1
size: NA
J: TRBJ2-3
CDR3: CASRTGGGSGSTDTQYF
DNA: TGCGCCAGTCGGACAGGGGGCGGTAGCGGGAGCACAGATACGCAGTATTTT

V: TRBV27
D: TRBD1
size: once
J: TRBJ2-2
CDR3: CASSSPYLRDSANTGELFF
DNA: TGTGCCAGCAGTTCCCCTTATCTACGGGACAGCGCGAACACCGGGGAGCTGTTTTTT

V: TRBV11-3
D: NA
size: NA
J: TRBJ2-3
CDR3: CASSLGGRSTDTQYF
DNA: TGTGCCAGCAGCTTAGGGGGACGGAGCACAGATACGCAGTATTTT

V: TRBV6-5
D: TRBD1
size: NA
J: TRBJ1-1
CDR3: CASSTWDSISEAFF
DNA: TGTGCCAGCAGTACGTGGGACAGTATCTCTGAAGCTTTCTTT

V: TRBV4-1
D: NA
size: NA
J: TRBJ1-5
CDR3: CASSPSHGGEKQPQHF
DNA: TGCGCCAGCAGCCCATCCCATGGGGGGGAAAAGCAGCCCCAGCATTTT

V: TRBV10-2
D: NA
size: NA
J: TRBJ1-5
CDR3: CAGYQPQHF
DNA: TGCGCCGGTTATCAGCCCCAGCATTTT

V: TRBV4-1
D: NA
size: NA
J: TRBJ2-3
CDR3: CASSQGRVRREYTQYF
DNA: TGCGCCAGCAGCCAAGGAAGGGTTAGACGGGAATATACGCAGTATTTT

V: TRBV28
D: NA
size: NA
J: TRBJ2-7
CDR3: CASRAGTYEQYF
DNA: TGTGCCAGCAGGGCAGGGACCTACGAGCAGTACTTC

V: TRBV28
D: NA
size: NA
J: TRBJ1-2
CDR3: CASGRGNYGYTF
DNA: TGTGCCAGCGGTAGGGGTAACTATGGCTACACCTTC

V: TRBV28
D: TRBD1
size: NA
J: TRBJ1-1
CDR3: CASSRTGGPNTEAFF
DNA: TGTGCCAGCAGTCGGACAGGGGGCCCGAACACTGAAGCTTTCTTT

V: TRBV21-1
D: NA
size: NA
J: TRBJ2-3
CDR3: CASSKVLASSTDTQYF
DNA: TGTGCCAGCAGCAAAGTCCTAGCGTCTAGCACAGATACGCAGTATTTT

V: TRBV12-2
D: NA
size: NA
J: TRBJ1-2
CDR3: CASRLGRAKKHGYTF
DNA: TGTGCAAGTCGCTTAGGACGCGCAAAGAAGCATGGCTACACCTTC

V: TRBV6-1
D: NA
size: NA
J: TRBJ2-7
CDR3: CASSEETEVHEQYF
DNA: TGTGCCAGCAGTGAGGAGACAGAAGTTCACGAGCAGTACTTC

V: TRBV28
D: NA
size: NA
J: TRBJ1-3
CDR3: CASSSPGGSGNTIYF
DNA: TGTGCCAGCAGCTCCCCCGGCGGTTCTGGAAACACCATATATTTT

V: TRBV7-2
D: NA
size: NA
J: TRBJ1-2
CDR3: CASSLFTQGPYGYTF
DNA: TGTGCCAGCAGCTTATTTACTCAGGGTCCCTATGGCTACACCTTC

V: TRBV7-2
D: TRBD1
size: NA
J: TRBJ1-2
CDR3: CASSLKGDRGLWSYGYTF
DNA: TGTGCCAGCAGCTTAAAAGGGGACAGGGGGCTCTGGAGCTATGGCTACACCTTC

V: TRBV4-1
D: NA
size: few
J: TRBJ1-1
CDR3: CASSPLTAMNTEAFF
DNA: TGCGCCAGCAGCCCCTTGACGGCCATGAACACTGAAGCTTTCTTT

V: TRBV5-8
D: TRBD1
size: NA
J: TRBJ2-2
CDR3: CASSSRDRGPGELFF
DNA: TGTGCCAGCAGCTCCCGGGACAGGGGGCCGGGGGAGCTGTTTTTT

V: TRBV7-9
D: NA
size: NA
J: TRBJ1-2
CDR3: CASSGSGYGYTF
DNA: TGTGCCAGCAGCGGGTCTGGCTATGGCTACACCTTC

V: TRBV5-5
D: NA
size: NA
J: TRBJ2-3
CDR3: CASSLARSATDTQYF
DNA: TGTGCCAGCAGCTTGGCACGGTCGGCAACGGATACGCAGTATTTT

V: TRBV7-2
D: TRBD2
size: NA
J: TRBJ2-1
CDR3: CASSIGTSGINEQFF
DNA: TGTGCCAGCAGCATCGGGACTAGCGGGATCAATGAGCAGTTCTTC

V: TRBV6-6
D: TRBD1
size: NA
J: TRBJ1-3
CDR3: CASSRGQGLSGNTIYF
DNA: TGTGCCAGCAGTCGAGGACAGGGATTATCTGGAAACACCATATATTTT

V: TRBV11-2
D: TRBD1
size: NA
J: TRBJ1-1
CDR3: CASSYPKDRGTTEAFF
DNA: TGTGCCAGCAGCTACCCTAAGGACAGGGGGACAACTGAAGCTTTCTTT